Following are 18 T cell receptor beta chains from one sample sequenced in a study of shared clonotypes between healthy human individuals. Profiling relied on immunoSEQ multiplex PCR, and the TCRdb table lists in-frame clones only, not all of them. The sample records roughly 2.2 million clones, roughly 92% being singletons. The sample comprised naive CD4+ T cells from PBMCs. Subset of the sample: CD45RA+ positively selected. These TCRs come from a man in his late teens or twenties in good health. Some clones in this sample may be carry-over from other donors' samples.

The chain is built from TRBV19 and TRBJ2-7; the match to TRBD2 covers 10 bases. Trimming at V came to 4 bases and at J to 4 bases, leaving 10 bases not matched to a gene. Per the germline V gene, CDR1 is LNHDA and CDR2 is SQIVND (reference sequence). The CDR3 runs to 16 residues. The CDR3 sequence: CASSKAGLAFSYEQYF. The CDR3 nucleotides read TGTGCCAGTAGTAAGGCGGGACTAGCGTTTTCATACGAGCAGTACTTC.

This chain links TRBV6-6 with TRBJ1-6; tentative D call: TRBD1 (6 bases). V was trimmed by 6 bases and J by 5 bases, leaving 14 bases between them. The CDR3 is 15 residues long. Germline assignment: CDR1 MNHNY and CDR2 SVGAGI (reference sequence). CDR3 nucleotides: TGTGCCAGCAGACCCCTGGACAGAAATAATTCACCCCTCCACTTT. Encoded protein: CASRPLDRNNSPLHF.

This chain uses TRBV19 with TRBJ1-2, with 9 bases aligning to TRBD1. The CDR3 has 16 amino acids. Germline V CDR1 and CDR2: LNHDA, SQIVND (reference sequence). J was trimmed by 2 bases and V by 1 base; bases with no gene match: 5. In DNA, the CDR3 is TGTGCCAGTAGTATAGCAGCCGGGACAGGGAACTATGGCTACACCTTC. It translates to CASSIAAGTGNYGYTF.

V is TRBV6-1 and J is TRBJ2-2; 7 bases line up with TRBD2. Germline assignment: CDR1 MNHNS and CDR2 SASEGT. With V trimmed by 8 bases and J by 1 base, 4 bases remained unmatched. This CDR3 has 14 residues. CDR3 sequence reads: CASCLAGNTGELFF. CDR3 nucleotides: TGTGCCAGCTGTTTAGCGGGGAACACCGGGGAGCTGTTTTTT.

This clone appeared a single time. The chain employs TRBV28 and TRBJ2-6; TRBD1 matches 7 bases. The CDR3 consists of 16 residues. J was trimmed by 1 base and V by 6 bases; bases with no gene match: 6. Per germline, CDR1 MDHEN and CDR2 SYDVKM. The CDR3 DNA sequence: TGTGCCAGCAGAACCCTCAGGGGGTCTGGGGCCAACGTCCTGACTTTC. Translated, it gives CASRTLRGSGANVLTF. Full variable domain (rest looked up from reference TRBV28 and TRBJ2-6): DVKVTQSSRYLVKRTGEKVFLECVQDMDHENMFWYRQDPGLGLRLIYFSYDVKMKEKGDIPEGYSVSREKKERFSLILESASTNQTSMYLCASRTLRGSGANVLTFGAGSRLTVL.

The CDR3 bases are TGTGCCAGCAGGTATACCACAGATACGCAGTATTTT. Residues: CASRYTTDTQYF. The chain recombines TRBV6-6 with TRBJ2-3, with D unresolved. This CDR3 contains 12 residues. Germline V gene sequence: CDR1 MNHNY, CDR2 SVGAGI (reference sequence). V was clipped by 6 bases and J by 2 bases, with 6 bases between them.

The chain recombines TRBV6-5 with TRBJ1-3; perhaps TRBD1 as D (5 bases). With 2 bases removed from V and 0 bases from J, the gap between germline ends came to 11 bases. This CDR3 comprises 16 residues. CDR1 is MNHEY, CDR2 SVGAGI, per germline. CDR3 sequence reads: CASSYRGMSSGNTIYF. The CDR3 DNA reads TGTGCCAGCAGTTACCGGGGGATGAGCTCTGGAAACACCATATATTTT.

The CDR3 spells CASSLTVQGENTEAFF. CDR3 bases: TGCGCCAGCAGCTTGACGGTGCAGGGGGAGAACACTGAAGCTTTCTTT. The V call is TRBV5-1, the J call TRBJ1-1; 7 bases map to TRBD1. This CDR3 contains 16 residues. Losses at the gene ends were 1 base for V and 1 base for J; bases not matched to a gene: 7. Germline V CDR1 and CDR2: SGHRS, YFSETQ.

This clone was counted between two and nine times. V gene TRBV7-9 combines with J gene TRBJ1-5; no firm D call. Germline V gene data show CDR1 as SEHNR and CDR2 as FQNEAQ (reference sequence). Trimming removed 1 base at V and 4 bases at J, with 5 bases between. The CDR3 has 13 amino acids. DNA for the CDR3: TGTGCCAGCAGCTTAGATCGAAATCAGCCCCAGCATTTT. Amino acids: CASSLDRNQPQHF.

This clone has just one count. The rearrangement joins TRBV28 to TRBJ2-3; maybe TRBD1 (6 bases). Germline assignment: CDR1 MDHEN and CDR2 SYDVKM. Trimming cost V 5 bases and J 2 bases, with 8 bases left between them. The CDR3 covers 13 residues. This CDR3 is CASSRTATDTQYF. CDR3 nucleotides: TGTGCCAGCAGTCGGACAGCCACAGATACGCAGTATTTT.

The chain carries TRBV5-8 and TRBJ1-2; D is ambiguous. The V and J ends lost 2 bases and 2 bases respectively, with 10 bases between them. CDR1 is SGHTS and CDR2 is YDEGEE in the germline V gene. The CDR3 totals 14 residues. The CDR3 protein is CASSFYRANYGYTF. CDR3 nucleotide sequence: TGTGCCAGCAGCTTTTACAGAGCGAACTATGGCTACACCTTC.

V is TRBV7-2 and J is TRBJ2-3; D remains unclear. The V and J ends lost 7 bases and 2 bases respectively, with 13 bases between them. The germline V gene has CDR1 SGHTA and CDR2 FQGNSA. The CDR3 extends over 14 amino acids. CDR3 loop: CASTLTRDTDTQYF. CDR3 sequence (DNA): TGTGCCAGCACCCTGACTCGTGACACAGATACGCAGTATTTT.

The J gene is TRBJ2-5, the V gene TRBV5-5; D ambiguous. In germline, CDR1 is SGHKS, CDR2 YYEKEE (reference sequence). The CDR3 contains 13 residues. The V and J ends lost 0 bases and 6 bases respectively, with 9 bases between them. CDR3 in DNA: TGTGCCAGCAGCTTGGCGTACAGCCAGACCCAGTACTTC. The encoded protein is CASSLAYSQTQYF.

The chain links TRBV11-1 to TRBJ1-1, with D uncertain. This CDR3 is 16 amino acids long. From germline, CDR1 is SGHAT and CDR2 FQDESV (reference sequence). Trimming shortened V by 4 bases and J by 0 bases, and 15 bases separated the two germline ends. The CDR3 coding sequence is TGTGCCAGCAGCTCCACGGCCGCAGCTATGAACACTGAAGCTTTCTTT. It yields the protein CASSSTAAAMNTEAFF. Filled out from reference TRBV11-1 and TRBJ1-1, the complete variable domain reads EAEVAQSPRYKITEKSQAVAFWCDPISGHATLYWYRQILGQGPELLVQFQDESVVDDSQLPKDRFSAERLKGVDSTLKIQPAELGDSAMYLCASSSTAAAMNTEAFFGQGTRLTVV.

The chain employs TRBV6-5 and TRBJ2-2; D gene ambiguous. The CDR3 consists of 12 residues. The germline CDR1 and CDR2 sequences are MNHEY and SVGAGI. The V and J ends lost 5 bases and 4 bases respectively, with 5 bases between them. Written as DNA, the CDR3 is TGTGCCAGCAGTCGGACCACCGGGGAGCTGTTTTTT. Protein product: CASSRTTGELFF.

This chain connects TRBV2 to TRBJ2-5; 10 nucleotides align to TRBD1. The V segment lost 7 bases and the J segment 3 bases; nucleotides outside the gene matches: 8. The CDR3 loop spans 15 amino acids. Germline CDR1 SNHLY, CDR2 FYNNEI. Written as DNA, the CDR3 is TGTGCCAGCAACGGACAGGGGGGGGCAAAAGAGACCCAGTACTTC. This encodes CASNGQGGAKETQYF.

This clone has only one observation. The chain has TRBV9 and TRBJ2-7, with no clear D. V lost 0 bases, J lost 5 bases, and 12 bases lay in between. This CDR3 comprises 14 residues. Germline values: CDR1 SGDLS, CDR2 YYNGEE. This chain's CDR3 is CASSVEGFGNEQYF. In DNA, the CDR3 is TGTGCCAGCAGCGTAGAAGGATTTGGGAACGAGCAGTACTTC.

The rearrangement links TRBV5-1 to TRBJ2-3; 7 positions match TRBD2. Looked up from germline, CDR1 is SGHRS and CDR2 is YFSETQ. V gave up 0 bases and J gave up 3 bases; unmatched junction bases: 10. The CDR3 loop spans 17 amino acids. The CDR3 is CASSLAVGEGRTDTQYF. The CDR3 DNA is TGCGCCAGCAGCTTGGCCGTGGGGGAGGGCCGTACAGATACGCAGTATTTT.